This T cell receptor (beta chain) was recovered during a study of Graves' ophthalmopathy and Graves' hyperthyroidism. Findings of the study overall: Clonotypes were expanded in thyroid at above 0.001 frequency, and most also appeared in blood.

In this sample, this clonotype turned up a few times. Antigen specificity is unknown. This CDR3 is 16 amino acids long. The V gene's germline CDR1 is LGHNA and CDR2 YSLEER. With 0 bases removed from V and 4 bases from J, the gap between germline ends came to 13 bases. From RNA, the CDR3 regions of TCR beta chains were amplified and sequenced. Following a first-round RT-PCR that used HTBI primers, a second-round multiplex PCR was carried out. TCRdb recomputed calls from the multiplex PCR reads with MiXCR, one row per CDR3 protein. The sample lists about 1.2 million distinct CDR3 sequences, about two fifths seen once, with around 10% in the top ten.

This chain uses TRBV4-3 with TRBJ1-5; no definite D call. The sequence derives from an adult man with Graves' hyperthyroidism. Sequenced input: peripheral blood or thyroid tissue (not recorded which). The CDR3 region has the DNA TGCGCCAGCAGCCAAGAAGCCACGACGCGGAATCAGCCCCAGCATTTT. It encodes CASSQEATTRNQPQHF.